This TCR beta chain was identified during a study of CD8 T cells in Susac syndrome. The CDR3 consists of 13 residues. Random hexamers primed reverse transcription of about 0.45 to 1 ug RNA. TCRdb re-analysed the immunoSEQ multiplex PCR reads in MiXCR, keeping a single row per CDR3 protein. The sample lists roughly 120,000 distinct CDR3 sequences; roughly 93% were seen once. The TCR originated in a human donor with multiple sclerosis. This chain connects TRBV21-1 to TRBJ2-5. TRBV21-1 has pseudogene status. The sample consisted of CD8+ T cells from PBMCs. CDR3 DNA sequence: TGTGCCGACTCGAACAGGGACCAAGAGACCCAGTACTTC. This sequence encodes CADSNRDQETQYF.